In this sample, the clone carrying this T cell receptor (beta chain) turned up once. CDR3 length equals 15 residues. Germline V gene data show CDR1 as MGHDK and CDR2 as SYGVNS. V dropped 4 bases and J dropped 0; count of bases not matched to a gene: 5. The data stem from a study of control samples from healthy donors and cancer patients. Method: immunoSEQ multiplex PCR; TCRdb's copy keeps in-frame clones and lacks some. This sample carries about 190,000 clones, about 90% of them seen once, and the ten largest clones take 1.8%. This receptor was identified in a man aged 25-45 years in good health. The sample taken for sequencing was blood. The chain joins TRBV25-1 to TRBJ1-2; 7 nucleotides match TRBD1. The CDR3, as DNA: TGTGCCAGCAGTGCCTGGGACAGCCCTAACTATGGCTACACCTTC. Its translation: CASSAWDSPNYGYTF.